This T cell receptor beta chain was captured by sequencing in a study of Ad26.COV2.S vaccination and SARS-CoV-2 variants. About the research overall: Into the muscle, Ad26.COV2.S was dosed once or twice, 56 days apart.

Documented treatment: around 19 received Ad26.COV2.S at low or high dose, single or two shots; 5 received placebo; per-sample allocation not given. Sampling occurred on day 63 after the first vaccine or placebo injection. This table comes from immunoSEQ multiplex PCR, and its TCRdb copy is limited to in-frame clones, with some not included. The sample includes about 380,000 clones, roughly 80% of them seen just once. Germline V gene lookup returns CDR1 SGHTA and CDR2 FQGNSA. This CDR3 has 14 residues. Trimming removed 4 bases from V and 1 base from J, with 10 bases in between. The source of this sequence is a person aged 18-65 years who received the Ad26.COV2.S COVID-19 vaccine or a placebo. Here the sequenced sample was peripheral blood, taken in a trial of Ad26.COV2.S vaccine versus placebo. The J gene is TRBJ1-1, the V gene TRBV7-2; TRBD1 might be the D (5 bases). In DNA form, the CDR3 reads TGTGCCAGCAGCTGGGTTGGGGGGAACACTGAAGCTTTCTTT. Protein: CASSWVGGNTEAFF. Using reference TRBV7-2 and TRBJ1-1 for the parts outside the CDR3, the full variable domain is GAGVSQSPSNKVTEKGKDVELRCDPISGHTALYWYRQSLGQGLEFLIYFQGNSAPDKSGLPSDRFSAERTGGSVSTLTIQRTQQEDSAVYLCASSWVGGNTEAFFGQGTRLTVV.